This T cell receptor beta chain was recorded in a study of regulatory and conventional T cells in RAG deficiency. Points from the study as a whole: Shorter CDR3s in all patient subsets; >75% Treg-Tconv overlap in Omenn.

This clone was counted a few times. Its cognate antigen is unknown. Here immunoSEQ multiplex PCR was the method, and the copy in TCRdb shows in-frame clones only, minus some. In the table there are 30,000 to 40,000 clones, approximately 80% of which are singletons. The J segment lost 10 bases and the V segment lost 3 bases, leaving 8 bases of the junction unmatched. Per the germline V gene, CDR1 is KGHSH and CDR2 is LQKENI. The CDR3 spans 16 residues. Conventional CD4+ T cells were sorted from blood as CD25-low CD127-high cells. This sample was also put to use in a study of regulatory T cells. Per that study: The primer mix had 52 TRBV and 13 TRBJ primers.

This chain connects TRBV18 to TRBJ1-6; 11 nucleotides match TRBD1. The clonotype originates from a human donor in good health. The sequenced sample was CD4+ effector T cells sorted from blood. CDR3 nucleotide sequence: TGTGCCAGCTCACCCATCGGACAGGGGGCTGGATCACCCCTCCACTTT. Protein product: CASSPIGQGAGSPLHF. The complete variable domain, with remaining parts taken from reference TRBV18 and TRBJ1-6, reads NAGVMQNPRHLVRRRGQEARLRCSPMKGHSHVYWYRQLPEEGLKFMVYLQKENIIDESGMPKERFSAEFPKEGPSILRIQQVVRGDSAAYFCASSPIGQGAGSPLHFGNGTRLTVT.